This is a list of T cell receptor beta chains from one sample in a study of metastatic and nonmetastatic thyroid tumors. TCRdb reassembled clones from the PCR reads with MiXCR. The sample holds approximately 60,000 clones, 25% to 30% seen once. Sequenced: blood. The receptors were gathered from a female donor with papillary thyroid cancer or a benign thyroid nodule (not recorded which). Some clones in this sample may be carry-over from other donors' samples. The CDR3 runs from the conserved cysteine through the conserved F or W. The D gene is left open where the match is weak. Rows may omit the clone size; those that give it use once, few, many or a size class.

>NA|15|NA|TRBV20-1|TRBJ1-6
CSATRLSSYNSPLHF
TGCAGTGCTACCAGACTCAGCTCCTATAATTCACCCCTCCACTTT
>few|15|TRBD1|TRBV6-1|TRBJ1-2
CASSNQGVPTYGYTF
TGTGCCAGCAGTAACCAGGGGGTGCCGACCTATGGCTACACCTTC
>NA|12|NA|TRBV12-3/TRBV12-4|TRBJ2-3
CASSFFGDTQYF
TGTGCCAGCAGTTTCTTTGGAGATACGCAGTATTTT
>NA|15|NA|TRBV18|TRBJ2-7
CASSSGDPAIYEQYF
TGTGCCAGCTCCTCAGGGGACCCGGCCATCTACGAGCAGTACTTC
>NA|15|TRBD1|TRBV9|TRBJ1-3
CASSLTGAFGNTIYF
TGTGCCAGCAGCCTTACAGGGGCATTCGGAAACACCATATATTTT
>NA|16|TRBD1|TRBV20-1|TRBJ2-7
CSARSLLGDREYEQYF
TGCAGTGCTAGAAGTTTATTAGGGGACAGGGAGTACGAGCAGTACTTC
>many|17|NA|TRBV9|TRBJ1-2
CASSVEAKSGDRGGYTF
TGTGCCAGCAGCGTAGAAGCCAAATCGGGGGACCGTGGTGGCTACACCTTC
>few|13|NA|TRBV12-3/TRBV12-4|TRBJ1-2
CASSSGELGGYTF
TGTGCCAGCAGTTCCGGAGAACTTGGTGGCTACACCTTC
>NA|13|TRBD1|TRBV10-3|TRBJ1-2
CANSGQTNYGYTF
TGTGCCAACTCGGGACAGACTAACTATGGCTACACCTTC
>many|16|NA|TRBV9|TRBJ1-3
CASSVGGGRGGNTIYF
TGTGCCAGCAGCGTAGGGGGAGGACGCGGTGGAAACACCATATATTTT
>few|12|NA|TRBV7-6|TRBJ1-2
CASSPGHDGYTF
TGTGCCAGCAGCCCGGGGCACGATGGCTACACCTTC
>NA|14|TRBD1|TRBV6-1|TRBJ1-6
CASSRTGGWSPLHF
TGTGCCAGCAGTCGGACAGGGGGATGGTCACCCCTCCACTTT
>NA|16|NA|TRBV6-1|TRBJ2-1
CASSLLLTSSYNEQFF
TGTGCCAGCAGCCTCCTACTGACTAGCTCCTACAATGAGCAGTTCTTC
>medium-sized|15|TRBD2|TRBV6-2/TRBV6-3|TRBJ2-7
CASSYRLADSNEQYF
TGTGCCAGCAGTTATAGACTAGCGGATTCTAACGAGCAGTACTTC
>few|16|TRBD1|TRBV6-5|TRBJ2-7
CASSSPLGQGNYEQYF
TGTGCCAGCAGTTCCCCCTTGGGACAGGGCAACTACGAGCAGTACTTC
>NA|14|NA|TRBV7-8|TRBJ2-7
CASSLEQYLYEQYF
TGTGCCAGCAGCTTAGAACAGTACCTCTACGAGCAGTACTTC
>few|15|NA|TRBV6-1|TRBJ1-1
CASRTPRRPNTEAFF
TGTGCCAGCAGAACCCCAAGACGGCCGAACACTGAAGCTTTCTTT
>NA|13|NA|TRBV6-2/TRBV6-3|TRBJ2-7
CASSYGLYYEQYF
TGTGCCAGCAGTTATGGGCTGTACTACGAGCAGTACTTC
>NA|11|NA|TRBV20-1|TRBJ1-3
CSAPIGNTIYF
TGCAGTGCTCCGATTGGAAACACCATATATTTT
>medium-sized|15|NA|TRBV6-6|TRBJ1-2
CASSYDRISNYGYTF
TGTGCCAGCAGTTACGACAGGATATCTAACTATGGCTACACCTTC
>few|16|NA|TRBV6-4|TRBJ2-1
CASSEAYFGDYNEQFF
TGTGCCAGCAGTGAAGCTTATTTCGGAGATTACAATGAGCAGTTCTTC
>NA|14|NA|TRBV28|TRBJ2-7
CASSLEGFSYEQYF
TGTGCCAGCAGTTTGGAGGGCTTCTCCTACGAGCAGTACTTC
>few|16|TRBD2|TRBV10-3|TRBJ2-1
CAISPGTSGTYNEQFF
TGTGCCATCAGTCCGGGGACTAGCGGAACCTACAATGAGCAGTTCTTC
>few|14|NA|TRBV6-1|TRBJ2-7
CASSEQGLSYEQYF
TGTGCCAGCAGTGAGCAGGGGCTTTCCTACGAGCAGTACTTC
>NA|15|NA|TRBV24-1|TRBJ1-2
CATSDEGRDIYGYTF
TGTGCCACCAGTGACGAAGGACGGGACATCTATGGCTACACCTTC
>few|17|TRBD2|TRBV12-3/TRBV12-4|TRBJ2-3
CASSLEEAGGQTDTQYF
TGTGCCAGCAGTTTAGAAGAGGCGGGGGGTCAAACAGATACGCAGTATTTT
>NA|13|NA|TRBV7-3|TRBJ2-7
CASSLNGGAEQYF
TGTGCCAGCAGCTTAAATGGAGGGGCCGAGCAGTACTTC
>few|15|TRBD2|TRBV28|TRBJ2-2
CATKAGDTNTGELFF
TGTGCCACGAAAGCGGGAGACACGAACACCGGGGAGCTGTTTTTT
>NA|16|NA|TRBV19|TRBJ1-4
CAILGGLSEANEKLFF
TGTGCCATCCTAGGGGGTTTGAGTGAAGCTAATGAAAAACTGTTTTTT
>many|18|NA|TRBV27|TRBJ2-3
CASSLFPGAGVSTDTQYF
TGTGCCAGCAGTTTATTCCCCGGCGCAGGGGTTAGCACAGATACGCAGTATTTT
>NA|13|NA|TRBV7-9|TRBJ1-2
CASSPGERYGYTF
TGTGCCAGCAGCCCCGGCGAAAGGTATGGCTACACCTTC
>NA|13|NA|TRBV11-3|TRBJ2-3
CASSFDLRDTQYF
TGTGCCAGCAGCTTTGACCTGAGGGATACGCAGTATTTT
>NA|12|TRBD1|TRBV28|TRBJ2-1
CASSTLTGQQFF
TGTGCCAGCAGTACTTTGACAGGGCAGCAGTTCTTC
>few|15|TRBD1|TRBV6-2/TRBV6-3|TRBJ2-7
CASSYLTGASYEQYF
TGTGCCAGCAGTTACTTGACAGGGGCTTCCTACGAGCAGTACTTC
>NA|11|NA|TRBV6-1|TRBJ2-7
CASKGEGEQYF
TGTGCCAGCAAGGGCGAAGGGGAGCAGTACTTC
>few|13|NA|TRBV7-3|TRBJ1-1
CASSLSLNTEAFF
TGTGCCAGCAGCTTAAGTCTGAACACTGAAGCTTTCTTT
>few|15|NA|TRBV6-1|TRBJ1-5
CASSRTHRGNQPQHF
TGTGCCAGCAGCCGGACCCATCGAGGGAATCAGCCCCAGCATTTT
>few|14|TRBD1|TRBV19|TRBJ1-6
CASTPGQYNSPLHF
TGTGCCAGTACCCCGGGACAGTATAATTCACCCCTCCACTTT
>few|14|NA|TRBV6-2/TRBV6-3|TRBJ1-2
CASRSTGTDYGYTF
TGTGCCAGCAGATCCACCGGGACGGACTATGGCTACACCTTC
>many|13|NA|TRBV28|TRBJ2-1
CASSFRHYNEQFF
TGTGCCAGCAGTTTTCGTCATTACAATGAGCAGTTCTTC
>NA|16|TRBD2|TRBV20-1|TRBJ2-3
CSADGGLAGGTDTQYF
TGCAGTGCCGACGGGGGACTAGCGGGGGGCACAGATACGCAGTATTTT
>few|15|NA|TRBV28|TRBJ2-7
CASSFTPAVEREQYF
TGTGCCAGCAGTTTTACCCCGGCCGTTGAACGGGAGCAGTACTTC
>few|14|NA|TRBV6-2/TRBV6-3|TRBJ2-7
CASSSRGTDLGRYF
TGTGCCAGCAGTTCCAGAGGTACCGACCTGGGGCGTTACTTC